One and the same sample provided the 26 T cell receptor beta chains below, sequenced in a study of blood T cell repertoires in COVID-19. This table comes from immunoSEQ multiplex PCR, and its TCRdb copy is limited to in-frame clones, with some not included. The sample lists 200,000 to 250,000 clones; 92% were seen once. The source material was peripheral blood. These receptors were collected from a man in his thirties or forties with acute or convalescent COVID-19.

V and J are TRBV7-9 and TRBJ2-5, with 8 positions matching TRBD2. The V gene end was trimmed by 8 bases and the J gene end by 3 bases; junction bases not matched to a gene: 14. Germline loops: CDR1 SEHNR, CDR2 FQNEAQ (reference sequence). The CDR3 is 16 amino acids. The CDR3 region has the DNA TGTGCCAGCGGGACTAGAGCGTTGTTGGGGAAAGAGACCCAGTACTTC. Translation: CASGTRALLGKETQYF.

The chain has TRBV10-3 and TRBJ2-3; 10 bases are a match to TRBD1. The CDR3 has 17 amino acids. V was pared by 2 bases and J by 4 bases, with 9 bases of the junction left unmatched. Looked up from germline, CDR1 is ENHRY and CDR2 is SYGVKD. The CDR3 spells CAISEPLGTGDPDTQYF. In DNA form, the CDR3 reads TGTGCCATCAGTGAGCCTCTCGGGACAGGGGATCCAGATACGCAGTATTTT.

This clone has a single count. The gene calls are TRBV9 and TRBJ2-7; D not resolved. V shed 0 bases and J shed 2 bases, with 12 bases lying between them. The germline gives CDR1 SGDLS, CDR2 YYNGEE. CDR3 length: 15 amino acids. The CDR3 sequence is CASSVAAGFTYEQYF. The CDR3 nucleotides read TGTGCCAGCAGCGTAGCGGCAGGCTTTACCTACGAGCAGTACTTC.

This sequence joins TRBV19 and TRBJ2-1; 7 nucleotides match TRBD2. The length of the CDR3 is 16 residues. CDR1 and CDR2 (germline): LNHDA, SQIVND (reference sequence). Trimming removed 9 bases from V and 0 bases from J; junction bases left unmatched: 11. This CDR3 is CASGLSPGGSYNEQFF. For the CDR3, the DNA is TGTGCCAGCGGCCTGAGTCCGGGGGGCTCCTACAATGAGCAGTTCTTC. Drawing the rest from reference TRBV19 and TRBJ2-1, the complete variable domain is DGGITQSPKYLFRKEGQNVTLSCEQNLNHDAMYWYRQDPGQGLRLIYYSQIVNDFQKGDIAEGYSVSREKKESFPLTVTSAQKNPTAFYLCASGLSPGGSYNEQFFGPGTRLTVL.

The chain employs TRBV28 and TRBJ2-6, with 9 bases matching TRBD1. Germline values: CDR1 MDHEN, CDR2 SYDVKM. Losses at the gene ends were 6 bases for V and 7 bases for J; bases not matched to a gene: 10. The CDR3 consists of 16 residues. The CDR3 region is CASRTWGQGSANVLTF. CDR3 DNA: TGTGCCAGCAGAACCTGGGGACAGGGTAGTGCCAACGTCCTGACTTTC.

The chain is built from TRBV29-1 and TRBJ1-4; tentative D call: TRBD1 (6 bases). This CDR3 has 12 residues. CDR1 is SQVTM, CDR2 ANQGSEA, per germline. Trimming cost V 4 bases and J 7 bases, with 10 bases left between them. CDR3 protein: CSVGQVGEKLFF. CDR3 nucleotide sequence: TGCAGCGTTGGACAGGTCGGTGAAAAACTGTTTTTT.

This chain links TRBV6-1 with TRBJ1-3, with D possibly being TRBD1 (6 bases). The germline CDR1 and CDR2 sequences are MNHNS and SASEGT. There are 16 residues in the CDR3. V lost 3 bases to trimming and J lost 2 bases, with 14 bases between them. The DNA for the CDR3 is TGTGCCAGCAGTGACGAGGGGGGGGTTACTGGAAACACCATATATTTT. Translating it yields CASSDEGGVTGNTIYF.

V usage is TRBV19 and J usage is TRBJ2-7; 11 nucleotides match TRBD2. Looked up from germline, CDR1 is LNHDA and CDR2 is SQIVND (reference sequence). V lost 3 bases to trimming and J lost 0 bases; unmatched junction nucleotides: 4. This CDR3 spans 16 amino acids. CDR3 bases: TGTGCCAGTAGTATCCCGGGGACTAGCGGCTCCTACGAGCAGTACTTC. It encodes CASSIPGTSGSYEQYF.

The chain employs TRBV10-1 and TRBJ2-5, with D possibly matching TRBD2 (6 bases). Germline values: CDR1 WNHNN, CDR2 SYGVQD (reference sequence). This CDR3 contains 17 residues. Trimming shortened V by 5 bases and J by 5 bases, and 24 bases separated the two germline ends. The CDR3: CASSLGPGSGFMETQYF. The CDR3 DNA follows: TGCGCCAGCAGTCTGGGGCCCGGGAGCGGTTTTATGGAGACCCAGTACTTC.

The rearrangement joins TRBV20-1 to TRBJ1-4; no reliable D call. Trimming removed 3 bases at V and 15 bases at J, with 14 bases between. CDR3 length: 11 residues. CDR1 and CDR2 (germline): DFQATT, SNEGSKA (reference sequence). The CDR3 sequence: CSASGFGGVFF. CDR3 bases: TGCAGTGCTAGCGGGTTCGGAGGTGTGTTTTTT.

This CDR3 reads CASSLGGQSNQPQHF. DNA of the CDR3: TGTGCCAGCAGCCTTGGCGGACAGAGCAATCAGCCCCAGCATTTT. The rearrangement uses TRBV7-8 and TRBJ1-5; tentatively, D is TRBD1 (6 bases). This CDR3 is built from 15 residues. V lost 5 bases, J lost 1 base, and 12 bases lay in between. CDR1 and CDR2 from the germline V gene are SGHVS and FQNEAQ.

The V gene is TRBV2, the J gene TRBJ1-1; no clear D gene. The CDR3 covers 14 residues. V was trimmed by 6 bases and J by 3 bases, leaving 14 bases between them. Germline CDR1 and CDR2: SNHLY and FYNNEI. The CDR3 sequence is CASRERTDYTEAFF. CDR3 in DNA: TGTGCCAGCAGGGAGAGGACGGACTACACTGAAGCTTTCTTT. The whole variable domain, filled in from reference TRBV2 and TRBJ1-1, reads EPEVTQTPSHQVTQMGQEVILRCVPISNHLYFYWYRQILGQKVEFLVSFYNNEISEKSEIFDDQFSVERPDGSNFTLKIRSTKLEDSAMYFCASRERTDYTEAFFGQGTRLTVV.

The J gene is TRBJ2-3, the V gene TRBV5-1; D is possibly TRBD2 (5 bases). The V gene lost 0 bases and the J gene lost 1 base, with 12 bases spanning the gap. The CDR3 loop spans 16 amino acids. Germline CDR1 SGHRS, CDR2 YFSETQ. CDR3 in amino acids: CASSLAWETRTDTQYF. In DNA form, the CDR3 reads TGCGCCAGCAGCTTGGCATGGGAGACCCGCACAGATACGCAGTATTTT.

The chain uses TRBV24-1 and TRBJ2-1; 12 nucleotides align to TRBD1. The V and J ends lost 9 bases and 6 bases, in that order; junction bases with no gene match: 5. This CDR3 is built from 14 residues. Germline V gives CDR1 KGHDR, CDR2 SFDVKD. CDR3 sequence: CATSEGQGANEQFF. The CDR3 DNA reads TGTGCCACCTCCGAGGGACAGGGGGCCAATGAGCAGTTCTTC.

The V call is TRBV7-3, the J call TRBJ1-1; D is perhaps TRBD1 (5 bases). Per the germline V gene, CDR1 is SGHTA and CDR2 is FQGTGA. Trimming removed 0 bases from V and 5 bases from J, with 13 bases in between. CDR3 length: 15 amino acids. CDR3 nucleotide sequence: TGTGCCAGCAGCTTAACGCCAGGGTTTTGGACTGAAGCTTTCTTT. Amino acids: CASSLTPGFWTEAFF.

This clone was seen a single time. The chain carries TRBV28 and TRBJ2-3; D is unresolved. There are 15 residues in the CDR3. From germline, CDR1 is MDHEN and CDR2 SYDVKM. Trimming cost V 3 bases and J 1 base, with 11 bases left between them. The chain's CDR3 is CASSFPGDRTDTQYF. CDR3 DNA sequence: TGTGCCAGCAGTTTCCCCGGTGATCGCACAGATACGCAGTATTTT.

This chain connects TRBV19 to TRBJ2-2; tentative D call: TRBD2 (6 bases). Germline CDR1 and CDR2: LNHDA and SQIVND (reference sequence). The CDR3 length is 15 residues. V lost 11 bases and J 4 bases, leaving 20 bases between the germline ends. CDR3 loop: CAALSGRAPTGELFF. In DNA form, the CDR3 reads TGTGCCGCCCTCTCCGGGAGAGCTCCCACCGGGGAGCTGTTTTTT.

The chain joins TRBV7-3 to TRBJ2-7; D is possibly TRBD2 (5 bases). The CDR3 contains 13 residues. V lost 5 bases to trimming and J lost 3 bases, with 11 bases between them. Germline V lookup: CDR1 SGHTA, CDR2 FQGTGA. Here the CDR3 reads CASSPDSYYEQYF. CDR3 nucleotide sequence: TGTGCCAGCAGCCCGGACTCATACTACGAGCAGTACTTC.

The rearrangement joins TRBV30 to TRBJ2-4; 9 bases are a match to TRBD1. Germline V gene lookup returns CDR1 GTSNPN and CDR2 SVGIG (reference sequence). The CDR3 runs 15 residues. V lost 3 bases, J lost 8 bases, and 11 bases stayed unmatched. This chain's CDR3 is CAWSAQGAGLDIQYF. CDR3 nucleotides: TGTGCCTGGAGCGCACAGGGGGCAGGCTTGGACATTCAGTACTTC.

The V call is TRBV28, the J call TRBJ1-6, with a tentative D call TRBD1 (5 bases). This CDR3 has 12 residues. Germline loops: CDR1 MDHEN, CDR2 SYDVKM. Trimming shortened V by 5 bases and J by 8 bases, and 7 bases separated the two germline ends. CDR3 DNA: TGTGCCAGCAGTCCCAGGGATTCACCCCTCCACTTT. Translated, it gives CASSPRDSPLHF.

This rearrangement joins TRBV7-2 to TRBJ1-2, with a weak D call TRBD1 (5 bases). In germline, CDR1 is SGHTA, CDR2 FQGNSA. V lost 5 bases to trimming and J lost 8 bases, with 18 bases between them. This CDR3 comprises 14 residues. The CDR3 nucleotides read TGTGCCAGCAGCACCCGGGGTGGGGGGAAGGGCTACACCTTC. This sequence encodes CASSTRGGGKGYTF.

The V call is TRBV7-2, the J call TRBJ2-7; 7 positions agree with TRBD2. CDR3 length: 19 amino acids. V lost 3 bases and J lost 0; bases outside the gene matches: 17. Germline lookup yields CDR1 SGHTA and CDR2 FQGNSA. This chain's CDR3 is CASSFRRGTSAAFSYEQYF. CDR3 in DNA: TGTGCCAGCAGCTTCAGGCGAGGTACTAGCGCCGCGTTCTCCTACGAGCAGTACTTC.

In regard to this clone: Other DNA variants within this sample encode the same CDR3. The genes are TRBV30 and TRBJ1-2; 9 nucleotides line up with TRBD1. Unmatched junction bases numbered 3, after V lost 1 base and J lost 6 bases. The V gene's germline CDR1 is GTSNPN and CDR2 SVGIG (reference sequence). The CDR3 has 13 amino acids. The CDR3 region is CAWSEGTGNGYTF. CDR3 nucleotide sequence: TGTGCCTGGAGTGAGGGGACAGGGAATGGCTACACCTTC.

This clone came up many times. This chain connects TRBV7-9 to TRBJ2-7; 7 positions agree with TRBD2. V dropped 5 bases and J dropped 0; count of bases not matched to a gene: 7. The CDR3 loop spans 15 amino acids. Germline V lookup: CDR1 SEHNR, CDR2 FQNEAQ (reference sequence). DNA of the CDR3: TGTGCCAGCAGCCCCGGGGGACTACGCTCCTACGAGCAGTACTTC. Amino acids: CASSPGGLRSYEQYF.

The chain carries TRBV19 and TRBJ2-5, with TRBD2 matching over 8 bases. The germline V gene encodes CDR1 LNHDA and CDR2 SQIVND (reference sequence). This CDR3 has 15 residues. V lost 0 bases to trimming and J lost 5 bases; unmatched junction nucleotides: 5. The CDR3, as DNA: TGTGCCAGTAGTATAGATCGGGAGGGGTCGGAGACCCAGTACTTC. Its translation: CASSIDREGSETQYF.

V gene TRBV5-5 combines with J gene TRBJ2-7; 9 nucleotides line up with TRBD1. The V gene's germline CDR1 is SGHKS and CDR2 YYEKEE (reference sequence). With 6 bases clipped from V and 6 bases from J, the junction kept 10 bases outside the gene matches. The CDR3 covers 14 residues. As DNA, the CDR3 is TGTGCCAGCAATCGTCCGGGACAGGGTCTCGAGCAGTACTTC. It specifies CASNRPGQGLEQYF.